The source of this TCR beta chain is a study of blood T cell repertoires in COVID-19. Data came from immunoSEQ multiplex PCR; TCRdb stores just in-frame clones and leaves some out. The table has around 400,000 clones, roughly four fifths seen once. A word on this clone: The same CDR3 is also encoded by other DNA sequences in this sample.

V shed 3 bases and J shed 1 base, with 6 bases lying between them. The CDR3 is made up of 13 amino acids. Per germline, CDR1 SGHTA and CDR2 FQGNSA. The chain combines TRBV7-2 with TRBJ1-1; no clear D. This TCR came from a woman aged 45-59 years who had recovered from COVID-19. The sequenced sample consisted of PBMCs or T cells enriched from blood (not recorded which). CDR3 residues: CASSFNKNTEAFF. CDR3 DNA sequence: TGTGCCAGCAGCTTCAACAAGAACACTGAAGCTTTCTTT. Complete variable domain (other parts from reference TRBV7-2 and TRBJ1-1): GAGVSQSPSNKVTEKGKDVELRCDPISGHTALYWYRQSLGQGLEFLIYFQGNSAPDKSGLPSDRFSAERTGGSVSTLTIQRTQQEDSAVYLCASSFNKNTEAFFGQGTRLTVV.